This TCR beta chain was sequenced for a study of cytomegalovirus exposure and HLA in healthy donors (dated by TCRdb to 2016 to 2017). Regarding the research as a whole: In an earlier analysis of about 560 of the donors, 250 to 300 Gb of sequence data and just under 120 million unique TCR beta sequences from about 179 million T cells were reported. Roughly 290 gigabases of sequencing data and roughly 80 million unique TCR sequences made up an early release that covered 500 to 650 HLA-typed donors. Among the roughly 430 genotyped donors, under 90% belonged to the genetic ancestry cluster associated with self-reported Caucasian donors. The study was designed to test whether signatures of past pathogen exposure could be identified by cataloging public T cell receptors. The T cell repertoires of 666 subjects were profiled by immunosequencing and related to cytomegalovirus serostatus. Along with the approximately 620-subject first cohort, a separate validation cohort of over a hundred different subjects was used. To predict cytomegalovirus infection status, the study combined high-throughput TCR immunosequencing, statistical association of individual TCRs with disease status, and machine learning. A later analysis re-analyzed previously published TCR beta repertoires from about 600 donors and added high-resolution HLA genotyping to study TCR occurrence patterns. Rather than drawing on any new phenotypic data, the later analysis identified candidate immune exposures from TCR beta sequences and the way those sequences occurred across donors. An earlier analysis of some 500 of the donors used high-throughput TCR beta sequencing to judge whether each TCR beta V gene segment behaved as functional or pseudogenic. Donor age, sex, ethnicity and CMV serostatus were compiled together with the repertoire data. Genome-wide SNP genotypes for about three fifths of the roughly 700 donors were used in a later genetic analysis, which treated that subset as a discovery cohort. All discovery cohort repertoires had been generated using a single sequencing platform. HLA typing covered class I and class II loci at four-digit resolution. The number of donors typed differed by locus, with 629-630 for A, B, C, DRB1 and DQB1, roughly 520 for DQA1, 606 for DPA1, and around 460 for DPB1. Four to six DR-DQ haplotypes were handled as single units for association and clustering, since linkage in the cohort was strong. On average, roughly 250,000 unique TCR beta nucleotide sequences were sequenced per donor among about 400 genotyped donors of the cohort, with 15% to 20% of those sequences being non-productive. What the work shows at the level of the full study, not this receptor alone: In a later analysis, HLA-associated TCR beta chains showed more clonal expansion and lower generation probabilities than non-associated chains that were equally common. A later analysis found that most CMV-associated TCR beta chains appeared HLA-restricted, with HLA associations seemingly driven largely by CMV exposure. In a later genetic analysis, fewer N-insertions in productive TCRs were reported among donors in an Asian-associated ancestry cluster than the approximately 710-donor mean. When HLA alleles, especially DR and DQ, strongly co-occurred, TCR associations were difficult to assign to individual alleles. Most TCR sequences were observed very rarely across donors, whereas some public TCRs were present in many individuals. Roughly uniform sequencing depth across donors was assumed in presence/absence analyses, although this assumption may not hold. In a later analysis, several top co-occurrence clusters were reported to appear linked to parvovirus B19, influenza, CMV and Epstein-Barr virus. A group of highly shared sequence variants was considered likely to be a technical artifact of the sequencing pipeline. It was suggested by the authors that the approach could potentially be generalized to other disease states and immunological phenotypes. Only TCR beta chains were sequenced in this cohort, and the absence of alpha or paired-chain data limited detectable features. Linkage disequilibrium might explain the correlated functional status among segregating V segments, but an unknown experimental factor could not be ruled out. Some IMGT-functional V segments, including TRBV6-2 and TRBV6-3, could not be told apart with the 87-base-pair reads, so those segments were excluded. Broadly in line with IMGT annotations, most TCR beta V segments showed up in productive rearrangements about 87% or about 30% of the time in an earlier analysis of several hundred of the donors. The earlier analysis of 587 of the donors excluded approximately 17 rarely observed V segments, including chromosome 9 orphons, because counts were too low. In the study, 150 to 200 TCR beta chains were listed as associated with cytomegalovirus. According to a later analysis, TCR association rates differed among HLA loci, with DRB1 alleles showing the most associated TCRs and HLA-C alleles showing the fewest. Three of the identified cytomegalovirus-associated TCR beta chains were confirmed in vitro to be specific for cytomegalovirus antigens. In a later analysis, some 17,000 TCR beta sequences were associated with specific HLA alleles at a false discovery rate of 0.05. Because some donors lacked HLA typing at each locus, the association tests relied only on the typed subset. In a later genetic analysis, a missense DCLRE1C variant was associated with V-gene and J-gene trimming of TCR beta chains, and the association was replicated in an independent cohort. A further reported finding was that TCR beta sequences accurately predicted the HLA-A and HLA-B alleles for most subjects in the first cohort. Immune exposure information for the cohort was limited to CMV serostatus. Cytomegalovirus status was reported to be diagnosed by the classifier with high specificity and sensitivity in both the original and validation cohorts.

Receptor libraries were prepared by the immunoSEQ multiplex PCR assay. For the multiplex PCR, a mixture combining 60 forward primers for TCR Vbeta segments and 13 reverse primers for TCR Jbeta segments was used. Amplification of the CDR3 region of rearranged TCR beta genes was performed with a multiplex PCR assay on genomic DNA. The amplified TCR beta libraries were sequenced on the Illumina HiSeq System as 87-base-pair reads. The source study handled its data this way. In a later analysis, tens of millions of unique TCR beta chains were counted across the 500 to 850 repertoires, and roughly 11 million of these chains were shared by at least two donors. A nearest-neighbor algorithm error-corrected the raw reads and collapsed the reads into unique sequences, merging closely related sequences to remove PCR and sequencing errors. To assign V, D and J gene segments, CDR3 sequences were aligned to IMGT reference sequences. For a sequence to be retained, at least a six-nucleotide match to both a V gene segment and a J gene segment was required. Rearrangements were called productive when the CDR3 lacked stop codons and stayed in frame with V and J; all others were non-productive. CDR3 was defined according to IMGT convention as the region running from the second conserved V-encoded cysteine to the conserved J-encoded phenylalanine. Sequences without an unambiguous match to a single V gene segment were excluded from the earlier analysis of 587 of the donors. An earlier analysis of 587 of the donors classified V segments as functional when productive rearrangements were above 56.7% and as segregating when the standard deviation between donors was above 5%. To diagnose cytomegalovirus status from the catalog of TCR beta chain sequences, a statistical classification framework was built. In a later analysis, V and J genes were assigned by comparing TCR nucleotide sequences against IMGT/GENE-DB human TR gene sequences. A later analysis assigned CDR3 sequences and most-parsimonious VDJ recombination scenarios with the TCRdist pipeline. In a later analysis, each TCR beta chain was defined by its CDR3 amino acid sequence together with its V-gene family, and reads lacking a unique V-gene family were excluded. A later analysis removed nearly 600 highly shared, low-generation-probability nucleotide sequences to deal with suspected cross-contamination and a sequencing artifact. In a later analysis, a clonal expansion index for each public chain was calculated from normalized within-repertoire ranks of inferred template counts. In a later analysis, generation probabilities were computed with a VDJ recombination model fitted to out-of-frame rearrangements, and the resulting probabilities were checked against IGoR. A later analysis scored TCR-TCR, TCR-HLA and TCR-CMV co-occurrence with hypergeometric tests, applying a repertoire-size bias correction to TCR pairs. In a later analysis, false discovery rates were estimated by permuting HLA or CMV assignments 20 times. A later analysis grouped co-occurring TCRs with DBSCAN, adding TCRdist sequence similarity when clustering within HLA-allele-positive subsets. For co-occurrence clustering, repertoires with fewer than 30,000 or more than 120,000 public chains were excluded, along with 4 to 6 repertoires with anomalous nucleotide sharing. Imported from immuneACCESS, the table was reduced by TCRdb to in-frame sequences with V and J called. These copies leave out some clones; in studies compared against another copy, an unresolved V gene accounts for under half, and the cause of the remainder is not known. V, J and clone size were drawn from that table, and D and trimming were deduced from the DNA. This sample is represented by approximately 150,000 clones; roughly three quarters of them were singletons. The top ten constitute roughly 2% of the sample.

The CDR3 contains 17 residues, cysteine and phenylalanine counted. Of the read, only the CDR3 DNA is kept; its 51 bases are in frame from base 1. The cohort consisted of more than 650 healthy bone marrow donors. Cohort members were all nominally healthy when sampled, although unrecorded immune exposures were likely present. The donor tested CMV seronegative and was one of the 352 seronegative cohort members. A peripheral blood sample was collected from each donor, and TCR beta sequencing was performed on peripheral blood mononuclear cells. The Qiagen DNeasy Blood Extraction Kit was used to extract genomic DNA from the blood cell samples. On this clone itself: It lacks a known antigen. No quality values exist for individual bases; no much larger clone is one base distant.

The chain uses TRBV21-1 and TRBJ1-1; the tabulated D call, TRBD1, remains unverified against the DNA. TRBV21-1 is a pseudogene segment. This receptor was identified in a woman between 40 and 50 years old in good health and CMV-seronegative. The sample comprised PBMCs. This receptor has the CDR3 CASSNRTGGRPNTEAFF. The base sequence is TGTGCCAGCAGCAATCGTACAGGGGGCCGGCCGAACACTGAAGCTTTCTTT.